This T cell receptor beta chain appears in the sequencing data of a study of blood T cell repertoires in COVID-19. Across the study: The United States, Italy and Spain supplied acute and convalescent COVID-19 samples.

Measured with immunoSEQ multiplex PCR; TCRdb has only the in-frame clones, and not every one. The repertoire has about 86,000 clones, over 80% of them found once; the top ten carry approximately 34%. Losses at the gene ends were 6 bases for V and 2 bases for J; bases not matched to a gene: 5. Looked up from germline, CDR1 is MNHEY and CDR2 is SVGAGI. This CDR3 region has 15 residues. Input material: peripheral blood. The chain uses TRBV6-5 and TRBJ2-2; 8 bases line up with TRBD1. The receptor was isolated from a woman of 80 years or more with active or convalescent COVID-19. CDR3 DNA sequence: TGTGCCAGCAGCGACAGGGGTTATAACACCGGGGAGCTGTTTTTT. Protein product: CASSDRGYNTGELFF.